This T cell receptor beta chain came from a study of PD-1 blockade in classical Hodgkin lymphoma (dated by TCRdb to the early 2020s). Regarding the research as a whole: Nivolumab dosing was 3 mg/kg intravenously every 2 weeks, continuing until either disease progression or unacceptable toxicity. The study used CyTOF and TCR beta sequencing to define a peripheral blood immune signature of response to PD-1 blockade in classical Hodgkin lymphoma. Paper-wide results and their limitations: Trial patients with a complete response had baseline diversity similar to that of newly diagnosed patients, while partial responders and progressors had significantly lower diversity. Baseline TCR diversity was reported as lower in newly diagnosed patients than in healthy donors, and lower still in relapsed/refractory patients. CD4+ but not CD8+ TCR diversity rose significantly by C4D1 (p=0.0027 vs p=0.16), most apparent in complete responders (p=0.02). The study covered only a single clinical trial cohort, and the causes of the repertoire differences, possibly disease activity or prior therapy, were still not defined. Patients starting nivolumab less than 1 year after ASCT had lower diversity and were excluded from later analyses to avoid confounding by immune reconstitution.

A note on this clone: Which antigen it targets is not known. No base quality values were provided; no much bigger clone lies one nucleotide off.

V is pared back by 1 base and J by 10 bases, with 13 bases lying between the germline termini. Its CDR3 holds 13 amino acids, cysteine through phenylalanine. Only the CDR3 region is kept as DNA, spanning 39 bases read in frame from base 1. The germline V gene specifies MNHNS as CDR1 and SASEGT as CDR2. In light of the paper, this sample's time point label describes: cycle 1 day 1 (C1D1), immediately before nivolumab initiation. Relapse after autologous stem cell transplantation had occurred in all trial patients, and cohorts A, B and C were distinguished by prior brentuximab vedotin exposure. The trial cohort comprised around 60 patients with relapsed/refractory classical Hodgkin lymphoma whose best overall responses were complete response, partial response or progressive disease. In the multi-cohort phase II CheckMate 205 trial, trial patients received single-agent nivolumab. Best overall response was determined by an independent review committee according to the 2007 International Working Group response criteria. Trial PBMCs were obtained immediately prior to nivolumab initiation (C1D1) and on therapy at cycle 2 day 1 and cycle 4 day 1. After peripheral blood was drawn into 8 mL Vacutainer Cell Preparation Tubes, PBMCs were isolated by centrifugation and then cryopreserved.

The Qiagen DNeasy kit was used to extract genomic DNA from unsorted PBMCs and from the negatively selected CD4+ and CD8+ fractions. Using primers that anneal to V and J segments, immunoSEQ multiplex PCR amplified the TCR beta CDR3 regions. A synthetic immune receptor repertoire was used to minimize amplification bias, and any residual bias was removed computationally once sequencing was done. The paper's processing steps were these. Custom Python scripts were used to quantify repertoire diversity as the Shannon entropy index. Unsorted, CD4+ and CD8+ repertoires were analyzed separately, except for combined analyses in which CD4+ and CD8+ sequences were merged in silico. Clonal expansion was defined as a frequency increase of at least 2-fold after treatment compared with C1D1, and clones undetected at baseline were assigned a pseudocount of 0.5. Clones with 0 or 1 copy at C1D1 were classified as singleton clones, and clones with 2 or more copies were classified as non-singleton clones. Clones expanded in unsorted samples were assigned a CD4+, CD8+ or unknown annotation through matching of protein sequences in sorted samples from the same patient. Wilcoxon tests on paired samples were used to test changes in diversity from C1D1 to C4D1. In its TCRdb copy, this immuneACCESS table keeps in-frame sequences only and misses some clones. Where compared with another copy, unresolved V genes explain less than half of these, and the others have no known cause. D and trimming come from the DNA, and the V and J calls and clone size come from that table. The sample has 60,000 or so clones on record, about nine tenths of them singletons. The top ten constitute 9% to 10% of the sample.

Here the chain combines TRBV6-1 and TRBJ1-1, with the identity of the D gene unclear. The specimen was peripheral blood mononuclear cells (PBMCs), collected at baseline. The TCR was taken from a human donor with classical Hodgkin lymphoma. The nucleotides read TGTGCCAGCAGTGAAGTAGGCGGCGTAAGAGCTTTCTTT. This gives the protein CASSEVGGVRAFF.